These 20 T cell receptor beta chains were sequenced from one sample in a study of regulatory T cells in long-lasting Graves disease. As for time point: newly diagnosed GD, antithyroid drugs for less than 3 months. RNA extracted from PBMCs served as the sequencing template. Investigators prepared the TCR beta libraries by applying iRepertoire HTBI primers and Arm-PCR of CDR3 regions. Each CDR3 protein gets one entry after TCRdb re-called the multiplex PCR reads with MiXCR. Of roughly 420,000 distinct CDR3 sequences in the sample, roughly 15% were seen once. This material consisted of peripheral blood mononuclear cells (PBMCs), taken at new diagnosis, from a patient treated with antithyroid drugs. These receptors were obtained from a female donor with Graves disease.

This clonotype was seen at least ten times. The chain combines TRBV3-1 with TRBJ2-7, with D uncertain. V dropped 0 bases and J dropped 1 base, with 10 bases sitting between them. CDR3 length equals 15 residues. Germline CDR1 reads LGHDT; CDR2 reads YNNKEL (reference sequence). CDR3: CASSQEGPWSYEQYF. The CDR3 DNA reads TGTGCCAGCAGCCAAGAGGGTCCATGGTCCTACGAGCAGTACTTC.

This chain links TRBV5-5 with TRBJ2-2; D is possibly TRBD1 (6 bases). Germline V gene sequence: CDR1 SGHKS, CDR2 YYEKEE (reference sequence). The CDR3 covers 17 residues. V was shortened by 0 bases and J by 6 bases, with 18 bases between the two germline ends. The CDR3: CASSLDSGVLIPGELFF. In nucleotides, the CDR3 is TGTGCCAGCAGCTTGGACTCAGGGGTTTTGATCCCCGGGGAGCTGTTTTTT.

This clonotype was seen only a few times. The CDR3 DNA reads TGCGCCAGCAGCTGGGACAGTTGGGACTATGGCTACACCTTC. It encodes CASSWDSWDYGYTF. V gene TRBV5-1 combines with J gene TRBJ1-2, with 7 bases aligning to TRBD1. The CDR3 covers 14 residues. The ends lost 3 bases at V and 3 bases at J; junction bases unmatched: 5. Germline V gives CDR1 SGHRS, CDR2 YFSETQ.

This clonotype was counted at least ten times. The chain uses TRBV11-1 and TRBJ2-1, with 12 bases matching TRBD1. The CDR3 sequence is 17 residues long. V dropped 5 bases and J dropped 6; count of bases not matched to a gene: 11. CDR1 and CDR2 from the germline V gene are SGHAT and FQDESV (reference sequence). The DNA of the CDR3 is TGTGCCAGCAGCCCTCCGGGACAGGGGGCTAATTCCAATGAGCAGTTCTTC. It specifies CASSPPGQGANSNEQFF.

The chain links TRBV2 to TRBJ1-4; 7 bases line up with TRBD1. V lost 8 bases and J lost 1; bases outside the gene matches: 7. The CDR3 sequence is 15 residues long. Germline V gene lookup returns CDR1 SNHLY and CDR2 FYNNEI. Written as DNA, the CDR3 is TGTGCCAGCGGGGGAGGGGGCGAAACTAATGAAAAACTGTTTTTT. This translates into CASGGGGETNEKLFF.

This chain uses TRBV27 with TRBJ1-2; D is uncertain. The CDR3 consists of 13 residues. Germline V gene data show CDR1 as MNHEY and CDR2 as SMNVEV (reference sequence). Trimming took off 5 bases at V and 7 bases at J, with 14 bases between the two ends. CDR3 region: CASSPIPLRGYTF. In DNA, the CDR3 is TGTGCCAGCAGTCCCATTCCCCTGCGTGGCTACACCTTC.

This clonotype has a count of ten or more. The rearrangement links TRBV6-1 to TRBJ2-1, with 12 bases identical to TRBD2. Germline CDR1 reads MNHNS; CDR2 reads SASEGT. The CDR3 is made up of 17 amino acids. Unmatched junction bases numbered 13, after V lost 7 bases and J lost 6 bases. The CDR3 coding sequence is TGTGCCAGCACTCGGAAGCTAGCGGGGGGGCGATTCAATGAGCAGTTCTTC. Translation gives CASTRKLAGGRFNEQFF.

This clonotype appeared a few times. The CDR3 DNA follows: TGTGCCAGCAGGGGATCAACAGGGGGGACCTACAATGAGCAGTTCTTC. Its translation is CASRGSTGGTYNEQFF. J is TRBJ2-1 and V is TRBV27; TRBD1 matches at 8 bases. V was pared by 6 bases and J by 2 bases, with 9 bases of the junction left unmatched. From germline, CDR1 is MNHEY and CDR2 SMNVEV (reference sequence). CDR3 length: 16 amino acids.

The table lists this clonotype with many counts. The chain employs TRBV5-4 and TRBJ2-5; weak D call: TRBD1 (5 bases). V was clipped by 6 bases and J by 5 bases, with 11 bases between them. The germline gives CDR1 SGHNT, CDR2 YYREEE (reference sequence). The CDR3 has 12 amino acids. The CDR3 nucleotides read TGTGCCAGCAAAGGGGCCCCGGAGACCCAGTACTTC. Its protein is CASKGAPETQYF.

On this clonotype: A much bigger clone sits one base away, suggesting this may be a read error. The genes are TRBV5-1 and TRBJ1-2, with 10 bases that match TRBD1. The CDR3 sequence is 17 residues long. Looked up from germline, CDR1 is SGHRS and CDR2 is YFSETQ. The CDR3 DNA reads TGCGCCAGCAGCTTGAGACCGGGGACAGGGGATGGTTATGGCTACGCCTTC. It yields the protein CASSLRPGTGDGYGYAF.

The J gene is TRBJ2-2, the V gene TRBV7-2; 7 bases fit TRBD2. Per germline, CDR1 SGHTA and CDR2 FQGNSA. The junction had 3 bases not matched to a gene; V was cut back by 1 base and J by 7 bases. The CDR3 loop spans 14 amino acids. Here the CDR3 DNA reads TGTGCCAGCAGCTTAGTCTTAGCGGGCGGGGAGCTGTTTTTT. Encoded protein: CASSLVLAGGELFF.

This clonotype was picked up many times. The chain uses TRBV12-3 or TRBV12-4 and TRBJ1-5; D gene uncertain. CDR3 length: 13 residues. With 4 bases removed from V and 5 bases from J, the gap between germline ends came to 9 bases. CDR3 in amino acids: CASSSSDDQPQHF. The DNA of the CDR3 is TGTGCCAGCAGTTCCTCCGATGATCAGCCCCAGCATTTT.

This clonotype was seen at least ten times. The chain links TRBV12-3 or TRBV12-4 to TRBJ2-3; no reliable D call. V lost 3 bases to trimming and J lost 0 bases, with 7 bases between them. The CDR3 spans 14 residues. The CDR3 loop reads CASSFGVSTDTQYF. The CDR3 DNA reads TGTGCCAGCAGTTTCGGAGTTAGCACAGATACGCAGTATTTT.

This chain joins TRBV7-9 and TRBJ2-1, with D possibly matching TRBD1 (6 bases). The CDR3 runs 14 residues. CDR1 and CDR2 (germline): SEHNR, FQNEAQ (reference sequence). Trimming removed 6 bases from V and 8 bases from J, with 17 bases in between. CDR3 loop: CASSALDRHDEQFF. The CDR3 DNA sequence: TGTGCCAGCAGTGCCCTAGACAGGCATGATGAGCAGTTCTTC.

As concerns this clonotype: This may come from a read error, since a much larger clone is one base off. CDR3 loop: CASGASRTGLNTEAFF. DNA for the CDR3: TGTGCCAGCGGCGCCTCTAGGACAGGCTTGAACACTGAAGCTTTCTTT. The chain employs TRBV9 and TRBJ1-1; TRBD1 aligns across 7 bases. Trimming cost V 7 bases and J 0 bases; bases outside gene matches: 12. The CDR3 loop spans 16 amino acids. Germline CDR1 SGDLS, CDR2 YYNGEE.

This chain uses TRBV3-1 with TRBJ2-2; D remains ambiguous. Looked up from germline, CDR1 is LGHDT and CDR2 is YNNKEL (reference sequence). The CDR3 consists of 14 residues. The germline V and J ends were trimmed by 0 bases and 6 bases, with 8 bases remaining between them. The CDR3, as DNA: TGTGCCAGCAGCCAAGATTGGGTGGCCGGGGAGCTGTTTTTT. Its protein product is CASSQDWVAGELFF.

Here the CDR3 reads CATNLDGGYNEQFF. The CDR3 DNA reads TGTGCCACCAATTTGGATGGGGGATACAATGAGCAGTTCTTC. The V and J genes are TRBV15 and TRBJ2-1; either TRBD1 or TRBD2 may supply D (5 bases each). V was pared by 7 bases and J by 4 bases, with 14 bases between. This CDR3 has 14 amino acids. The germline CDR1 and CDR2 sequences are LNHNV and YYDKDF (reference sequence). The full variable domain, rest sourced from reference TRBV15 and TRBJ2-1, is DAMVIQNPRYQVTQFGKPVTLSCSQTLNHNVMYWYQQKSSQAPKLLFHYYDKDFNNEADTPDNFQSRRPNTSFCFLDIRSPGLGDTAMYLCATNLDGGYNEQFFGPGTRLTVL.

The chain joins TRBV6-2 or TRBV6-3 to TRBJ2-7; D may be TRBD1 (6 bases). The germline V and J ends were trimmed by 8 bases and 2 bases, with 10 bases remaining between them. The CDR3 is 12 residues long. Germline loops: CDR1 MNHEY, CDR2 SVGEGT. The CDR3 sequence: CASCRGPYEQYF. The CDR3 coding sequence is TGTGCCAGCTGCAGGGGCCCCTACGAGCAGTACTTC.

In its sample, this clonotype was seen many times. The chain joins TRBV5-1 to TRBJ2-5, with 9 bases fitting TRBD1. CDR1 SGHRS and CDR2 YFSETQ come from the germline V gene. The V segment lost 4 bases and the J segment 2 bases; nucleotides outside the gene matches: 6. The CDR3 totals 15 residues. CDR3 protein: CASSHTGQGQETQYF. As DNA, the CDR3 is TGCGCCAGCAGCCATACCGGACAGGGGCAAGAGACCCAGTACTTC.

This clonotype has just one count. The CDR3 spells CASSSDRKDTEAFF. Here the CDR3 DNA reads TGTGCCTCCTCCTCGGACAGGAAGGACACTGAAGCTTTCTTT. The chain uses TRBV30 and TRBJ1-1; 7 bases fit TRBD1. The V gene end was trimmed by 7 bases and the J gene end by 3 bases; junction bases not matched to a gene: 11. Germline V gene sequence: CDR1 GTSNPN, CDR2 SVGIG (reference sequence). The CDR3 has 14 amino acids.